A single sample gave rise to the 25 T cell receptor beta chains below, sequenced in a study of T cells in Graves' hyperthyroidism and ophthalmopathy. RNA transcripts served as the template for amplifying TCR beta CDR3 regions. TCR CDR3 regions were first amplified by RT-PCR with HTBI primers. TCRdb called the multiplex PCR reads again in MiXCR, with one record for every CDR3 protein. Of nearly 600,000 distinct CDR3 sequences detected, about 15% appear once; the ten largest clones hold roughly 5.7%. The specimen was blood. These receptors were obtained from a woman in her twenties or thirties with Graves' hyperthyroidism that later progressed to Graves' ophthalmopathy.

Only one count was recorded for this clonotype. The DNA for the CDR3 is TGCAGTGCTAGAGACCCGGGCCCTGCGTGGGACACCGGGTACCTGTTTTTT. It encodes CSARDPGPAWDTGYLFF. V usage is TRBV20-1 and J usage is TRBJ2-2; TRBD1 is a possible D gene (6 bases). Germline assignment: CDR1 DFQATT and CDR2 SNEGSKA (reference sequence). V was trimmed by 0 bases and J by 14 bases, leaving 28 bases between them. There are 17 residues in the CDR3.

There are many counts of this clonotype. V and J are TRBV6-2 or TRBV6-3 and TRBJ1-4; 11 bases line up with TRBD1. The CDR3 has 12 amino acids. Germline V gene lookup returns CDR1 MNHEY and CDR2 SVGEGT. Unmatched junction bases numbered 4, after V lost 8 bases and J lost 11 bases. CDR3 nucleotides: TGTGCCAGCGGGACAGGGGGTGACAAACTGTTTTTT. It translates to CASGTGGDKLFF.

There are many counts of this clonotype. The chain combines TRBV20-1 with TRBJ2-7; perhaps TRBD1 as D (5 bases). V was cut by 4 bases and J by 3 bases, with 10 bases left in between. The germline gives CDR1 DFQATT, CDR2 SNEGSKA (reference sequence). CDR3 length: 12 amino acids. CDR3 nucleotides: TGCAGTGCTATCCTCGACAGCTACGAGCAGTACTTC. Translating it yields CSAILDSYEQYF.

This clonotype was counted ten times or more. This chain links TRBV18 with TRBJ2-7; 7 nucleotides line up with TRBD1. The J segment lost 2 bases and the V segment lost 2 bases, leaving 3 bases of the junction unmatched. The CDR3 has 14 residues. Per the germline V gene, CDR1 is KGHSH and CDR2 is LQKENI. In DNA form, the CDR3 reads TGTGCCAGCTCACCAGGGACAGCAGCCTACGAGCAGTACTTC. It translates to CASSPGTAAYEQYF.

The rearrangement joins TRBV6-5 to TRBJ2-2; 10 bases map to TRBD2. The V gene end was trimmed by 0 bases and the J gene end by 5 bases; junction bases not matched to a gene: 12. CDR1 is MNHEY and CDR2 is SVGAGI in the germline V gene. The CDR3 loop spans 19 amino acids. The CDR3 nucleotides read TGTGCCAGCAGTTACTCGTTACCAGGGCTAGCGGGAGTGACCGGGGAGCTGTTTTTT. It codes for CASSYSLPGLAGVTGELFF.

This clonotype was observed at least ten times. J is TRBJ1-2 and V is TRBV11-3; 8 bases agree with TRBD1. This CDR3 spans 16 amino acids. The J segment lost 4 bases and the V segment lost 5 bases, leaving 12 bases of the junction unmatched. The germline V gene has CDR1 SGHNT and CDR2 YENEEA. The CDR3 protein is CASSDGTGWLSYGYTF. CDR3 coding DNA: TGTGCCAGCAGCGATGGGACAGGATGGTTGAGCTATGGCTACACCTTC.

This rearrangement joins TRBV6-2 or TRBV6-3 to TRBJ2-7, with 8 bases aligning to TRBD2. This CDR3 is built from 20 residues. V lost 0 bases and J lost 5; bases outside the gene matches: 21. The germline V gene encodes CDR1 MNHEY and CDR2 SVGEGT. This CDR3 is CASSYSRSAGGLTLQHEQYF. CDR3 DNA: TGTGCCAGCAGTTACTCGAGATCCGCGGGAGGACTTACCCTCCAGCACGAGCAGTACTTC.

The sample holds many counts of this clonotype. The chain recombines TRBV4-2 with TRBJ1-2; possible D gene TRBD1, 6 bases. Germline V lookup: CDR1 LGHNA, CDR2 YNFKEQ. Trimming stripped 0 bases from V and 6 bases from J, with 8 bases between. This CDR3 is 13 amino acids long. This CDR3 reads CASSQDAGDGYTF. The DNA of the CDR3 is TGTGCCAGCAGCCAAGATGCAGGGGATGGCTACACCTTC.

The CDR3 sequence is CASSPREGEKLFF. In nucleotides, the CDR3 is TGTGCCAGCTCACCACGAGAGGGTGAAAAACTGTTTTTT. V and J are TRBV18 and TRBJ1-4; D is ambiguous. This CDR3 has 13 amino acids. CDR1 and CDR2 from the germline V gene are KGHSH and LQKENI. Trimming removed 1 base at V and 7 bases at J, with 7 bases between.

This clonotype was seen more than once but under ten times. The CDR3 loop is CASSEYKEAFF. In DNA, the CDR3 is TGTGCCAGCAGTGAATACAAGGAAGCTTTCTTT. V gene TRBV25-1 combines with J gene TRBJ1-1; D is unclear. The V end was cut by 0 bases, the J end by 8 bases, with 4 bases between. CDR3 length equals 11 residues. Per the germline V gene, CDR1 is MGHDK and CDR2 is SYGVNS.

This clonotype was picked up many times. V and J are TRBV2 and TRBJ1-2, with a weak D call TRBD1 (5 bases). In germline, CDR1 is SNHLY, CDR2 FYNNEI. V shed 8 bases and J shed 4 bases, with 17 bases lying between them. The CDR3 loop spans 14 amino acids. The CDR3: CASLPDKTLYGYTF. The CDR3 DNA sequence: TGTGCCAGCTTACCGGACAAGACTCTCTATGGCTACACCTTC.

Ten or more counts support this clonotype. The genes are TRBV6-1 and TRBJ2-7, with D unresolved. The CDR3 runs to 14 residues. Germline CDR1 reads MNHNS; CDR2 reads SASEGT. V lost 7 bases and J 3 bases, leaving 16 bases between the germline ends. Here the CDR3 DNA reads TGTGCCAGCAATCAACGGACGGACGACTACGAGCAGTACTTC. Amino acid sequence: CASNQRTDDYEQYF.

This clonotype was counted many times. The chain uses TRBV28 and TRBJ2-7, with D hard to call. CDR1 is MDHEN and CDR2 is SYDVKM in the germline V gene. V was trimmed by 7 bases and J by 5 bases, leaving 15 bases between them. The CDR3 has 13 residues. The CDR3 spells CASMSWQDHEQYF. The CDR3 nucleotides are TGTGCCAGCATGTCGTGGCAGGACCACGAGCAGTACTTC.

This clonotype was detected many times. V gene TRBV2 combines with J gene TRBJ2-7; 9 bases are a match to TRBD1. V was clipped by 8 bases and J by 3 bases; unmatched bases: 5. CDR1 is SNHLY and CDR2 is FYNNEI in the germline V gene. The CDR3 length is 13 residues. CDR3: CASQRDRDYEQYF. CDR3 coding DNA: TGTGCCAGCCAACGGGACAGGGACTACGAGCAGTACTTC. The full variable domain, completed using reference TRBV2 and TRBJ2-7, is EPEVTQTPSHQVTQMGQEVILRCVPISNHLYFYWYRQILGQKVEFLVSFYNNEISEKSEIFDDQFSVERPDGSNFTLKIRSTKLEDSAMYFCASQRDRDYEQYFGPGTRLTVT.

This clonotype was observed at least ten times. CDR3 sequence: CASSYSSRRNEQYF. In DNA, the CDR3 is TGTGCCAGCAGTTACTCGTCCAGGCGGAACGAGCAGTACTTC. The V and J genes are TRBV6-2 or TRBV6-3 and TRBJ2-7, with D uncertain. V lost 0 bases to trimming and J lost 5 bases, with 11 bases between them. This CDR3 is built from 14 residues. Germline assignment: CDR1 MNHEY and CDR2 SVGEGT.

In its sample, this clonotype was seen many times. The chain couples TRBV12-5 to TRBJ1-1; D is unresolved. V lost 5 bases to trimming and J lost 5 bases, with 9 bases between them. The germline V gene encodes CDR1 LGHNT and CDR2 FRNRAP. CDR3 length equals 12 residues. The CDR3 nucleotides read TGTGCTAGTGGTGCCGTGGGGACTGAAGCTTTCTTT. Amino acids: CASGAVGTEAFF.

The chain couples TRBV6-1 to TRBJ1-2, with TRBD1 identical over 8 bases. The CDR3 has 15 residues. Germline V lookup: CDR1 MNHNS, CDR2 SASEGT. The V segment lost 4 bases and the J segment 1 base; nucleotides outside the gene matches: 5. The CDR3, as DNA: TGTGCCAGCAGTGTCTGGACAGGGTTTAACTATGGCTACACCTTC. Translated, it gives CASSVWTGFNYGYTF.

This clonotype was picked up many times. The chain has TRBV6-1 and TRBJ1-6; D is undetermined. The CDR3 runs 15 residues. Germline V CDR1 and CDR2: MNHNS, SASEGT. Trimming removed 2 bases at V and 2 bases at J, with 7 bases between. The CDR3 DNA reads TGTGCCAGCAGTGAATCCGGGACCTATAATTCACCCCTCCACTTT. It yields the protein CASSESGTYNSPLHF.

This clonotype has more than one count but fewer than ten. Here the CDR3 reads CASSSIAGVTGHFSYEQYF. The CDR3 DNA is TGTGCCAGTAGTTCCATAGCGGGAGTTACCGGCCATTTCTCCTACGAGCAGTACTTC. The chain has TRBV19 and TRBJ2-7; TRBD2 matches at 9 bases. Losses at the gene ends were 5 bases for V and 0 bases for J; bases not matched to a gene: 17. Germline assignment: CDR1 LNHDA and CDR2 SQIVND (reference sequence). The CDR3 is 19 residues long.

This clonotype came up many times. The chain combines TRBV10-3 with TRBJ2-7; tentatively, D is TRBD2 (6 bases). The CDR3 is made up of 15 amino acids. Germline CDR1 ENHRY, CDR2 SYGVKD. V was pared by 5 bases and J by 0 bases, with 14 bases between. CDR3 in DNA: TGTGCCATCAGTTCCGGGACTTCCCGCTCCTACGAGCAGTACTTC. It is translated as CAISSGTSRSYEQYF.

This clonotype appeared many times. The chain uses TRBV11-2 and TRBJ1-2, with 10 bases that match TRBD1. Germline CDR1 is SGHAT and CDR2 is FQNNGV. V lost 2 bases, J lost 4 bases, and 4 bases stayed unmatched. The CDR3 consists of 15 residues. CDR3 in DNA: TGTGCCAGCAGCTTAAGACAGGGGGCGATCTATGGCTACACCTTC. It specifies CASSLRQGAIYGYTF.

The gene calls are TRBV5-6 and TRBJ2-2; TRBD2 matches 12 bases. Germline CDR1 and CDR2: SGHDT and YYEEEE. V lost 3 bases and J lost 6; bases outside the gene matches: 9. The CDR3 loop spans 17 amino acids. The CDR3 bases are TGTGCCAGCAGCTGGAGGCTAGCGGGAGGGCCCTCCGGGGAGCTGTTTTTT. This codes for CASSWRLAGGPSGELFF.

There are many counts of this clonotype. V gene TRBV27 combines with J gene TRBJ1-1; no clear D. V lost 3 bases, J lost 5 bases, and 10 bases lay in between. Germline V lookup: CDR1 MNHEY, CDR2 SMNVEV (reference sequence). The CDR3 sequence is 13 residues long. CDR3 amino acids: CASSFGSGTEAFF. Here the CDR3 DNA reads TGTGCCAGCAGTTTTGGGTCGGGGACTGAAGCTTTCTTT.

This clonotype occurred many times. The chain has TRBV2 and TRBJ1-5; a possible D gene is TRBD1 (5 bases). The CDR3 length is 15 residues. Trimming cost V 3 bases and J 10 bases, with 19 bases left between them. The germline gives CDR1 SNHLY, CDR2 FYNNEI. The CDR3 DNA is TGTGCCAGCAGTGAGAGGGGTTCTGATCGGTCACCCCAGCATTTT. Translated: CASSERGSDRSPQHF.

The table lists this clonotype with many counts. The rearrangement uses TRBV6-1 and TRBJ2-1; D remains unclear. The CDR3 runs 15 residues. CDR1 is MNHNS, CDR2 SASEGT, per germline. Trimming took off 5 bases at V and 8 bases at J, with 19 bases between the two ends. The CDR3 DNA is TGTGCCAGCAGTTCCCGGGCTCCCGGAGACGATGAGCAGTTCTTC. Translation gives CASSSRAPGDDEQFF.